These 26 T cell receptor beta chains were all obtained from the same sample, sequenced in a study of cytomegalovirus exposure and HLA in healthy donors. Profiled with immunoSEQ multiplex PCR; TCRdb holds only in-frame clones, not every one. The table lists 200,000 to 250,000 clones, around nine tenths of them singletons. Material: PBMCs. These receptors all come from a woman aged 18-29 years in good health and CMV-seropositive.

The chain recombines TRBV7-9 with TRBJ2-4; 7 nucleotides agree with TRBD2. Germline-derived CDR1 and CDR2 are SEHNR and FQNEAQ (reference sequence). There are 14 residues in the CDR3. The trim removed 5 bases at V and 4 bases at J, leaving 5 bases unmatched. In DNA, the CDR3 is TGTGCCAGCAGCACCTGGCGGGGGAAAAACATTCAGTACTTC. Its protein is CASSTWRGKNIQYF.

The chain carries TRBV11-2 and TRBJ2-7; 7 nucleotides align to TRBD1. The V and J ends lost 5 bases and 1 base, in that order; junction bases with no gene match: 20. The CDR3 has 19 amino acids. Germline CDR1 and CDR2: SGHAT and FQNNGV. CDR3 amino acids: CASSLRTGAGTDLSYEQYF. CDR3 DNA sequence: TGTGCCAGCAGCCTTAGAACCGGAGCCGGGACAGATCTGTCCTACGAGCAGTACTTC.

This clone came up once. V is TRBV4-2 and J is TRBJ2-7; D uncertain. Between the trimmed V and J ends, which lost 0 bases and 0 bases, there was a span of 12 bases. This CDR3 comprises 16 residues. Looked up from germline, CDR1 is LGHNA and CDR2 is YNFKEQ. The CDR3 region is CASSQENGGSSYEQYF. The DNA for the CDR3 is TGTGCCAGCAGCCAAGAGAACGGCGGTAGCTCCTACGAGCAGTACTTC.

The chain's CDR3 is CASRGGIVVSDTQYF. The CDR3 nucleotides are TGCGCCAGCAGGGGCGGGATCGTAGTATCAGATACGCAGTATTTT. V usage is TRBV5-1 and J usage is TRBJ2-3; the D gene is possibly TRBD2 (6 bases). Trimming shortened V by 5 bases and J by 4 bases, and 17 bases separated the two germline ends. Germline lookup yields CDR1 SGHRS and CDR2 YFSETQ. The CDR3 loop spans 15 amino acids.

The chain is built from TRBV4-1 and TRBJ2-1, with 10 bases identical to TRBD1. CDR1 and CDR2 from the germline V gene are MGHRA and YSYEKL. The CDR3 is 15 amino acids. Unmatched junction bases numbered 5, after V lost 4 bases and J lost 5 bases. The CDR3 bases are TGCGCCAGCAGCCTCGGGACAGGGGTTAACAATGAGCAGTTCTTC. The encoded protein is CASSLGTGVNNEQFF.

V and J are TRBV5-1 and TRBJ2-2; possibly TRBD1 for D (6 bases). The CDR3 spans 16 residues. The germline V gene encodes CDR1 SGHRS and CDR2 YFSETQ. V was shortened by 0 bases and J by 2 bases, with 11 bases between the two germline ends. The DNA of the CDR3 is TGCGCCAGCAGCTTGGCGCGACAGGCCAACACCGGGGAGCTGTTTTTT. Its protein product is CASSLARQANTGELFF.

CDR3 in amino acids: CASSEHYEQYF. The CDR3 coding sequence is TGTGCCAGCAGCGAACACTACGAGCAGTACTTC. V and J are TRBV7-9 and TRBJ2-7; D gene unclear. V lost 5 bases to trimming and J lost 3 bases, with 5 bases between them. The CDR3 runs 11 residues. Germline V gene sequence: CDR1 SEHNR, CDR2 FQNEAQ (reference sequence). Supplemented by reference TRBV7-9 and TRBJ2-7, the full variable domain reads DTGVSQNPRHKITKRGQNVTFRCDPISEHNRLYWYRQTLGQGPEFLTYFQNEAQLEKSRLLSDRFSAERPKGSFSTLEIQRTEQGDSAMYLCASSEHYEQYFGPGTRLTVT.

This chain uses TRBV6-1 with TRBJ2-2; D unresolved. CDR3 size: 13 residues. Trimming removed 1 base at V and 5 bases at J, with 5 bases between. Germline V gene data show CDR1 as MNHNS and CDR2 as SASEGT. CDR3 DNA: TGTGCCAGCAGTGAAGGAACAACCGGGGAGCTGTTTTTT. It specifies CASSEGTTGELFF.

CDR3 in DNA: TGTGCCAGCAGCCCCCTGACAGGGGAGGTGGGGACCCAGTACTTC. Its protein product is CASSPLTGEVGTQYF. The chain employs TRBV9 and TRBJ2-5; 8 bases align to TRBD1. Germline V gene lookup returns CDR1 SGDLS and CDR2 YYNGEE. The CDR3 has 15 amino acids. The trim removed 4 bases at V and 7 bases at J, leaving 12 bases unmatched.

In its sample, this clone was seen a few times. V usage is TRBV7-8 and J usage is TRBJ1-2; no firm D call. The CDR3 sequence is 12 residues long. Germline V gene lookup returns CDR1 SGHVS and CDR2 FQNEAQ. Between the trimmed V and J ends, which lost 5 bases and 9 bases, there was a span of 13 bases. CDR3 loop: CASSPPGGSYTF. For the CDR3, the DNA is TGTGCCAGCAGCCCTCCGGGAGGAAGCTACACCTTC. Drawing the rest from reference TRBV7-8 and TRBJ1-2, the complete variable domain is GAGVSQSPRYKVAKRGQDVALRCDPISGHVSLFWYQQALGQGPEFLTYFQNEAQLDKSGLPSDRFFAERPEGSVSTLKIQRTQQEDSAVYLCASSPPGGSYTFGSGTRLTVV.

This chain joins TRBV28 and TRBJ1-1, with TRBD1 identical over 7 bases. With V trimmed by 5 bases and J by 10 bases, 16 bases remained unmatched. The CDR3 consists of 15 residues. Germline assignment: CDR1 MDHEN and CDR2 SYDVKM. The CDR3 DNA follows: TGTGCCAGCAGTCAAGGGGTAGGGGGCAGGTTTCTAGCTTTCTTT. Its protein is CASSQGVGGRFLAFF.

The CDR3 region is CASSLGQRNTGELFF. CDR3 nucleotide sequence: TGTGCCAGCAGCTTAGGCCAGCGGAACACCGGGGAGCTGTTTTTT. The chain uses TRBV7-9 and TRBJ2-2; D is ambiguous. Germline values: CDR1 SEHNR, CDR2 FQNEAQ (reference sequence). The CDR3 contains 15 residues. The V end lost 1 base, the J end lost 1 base, and 7 bases lay between the germline ends.

Concerning this clone: This specimen includes other DNA sequences encoding the same CDR3. The chain couples TRBV18 to TRBJ1-1, with 10 bases lining up with TRBD1. The CDR3 contains 15 residues. Germline CDR1 KGHSH, CDR2 LQKENI. V dropped 3 bases and J dropped 1; count of bases not matched to a gene: 2. This CDR3 reads CASSPGQGGNTEAFF. The CDR3 region has the DNA TGTGCCAGCTCACCTGGACAGGGGGGGAACACTGAAGCTTTCTTT.

V gene TRBV29-1 combines with J gene TRBJ2-3, with D unclear. Germline CDR1 and CDR2: SQVTM and ANQGSEA. The CDR3 has 12 residues. V lost 3 bases and J lost 3, with 7 bases in between. The CDR3 region is CSVEFRTDTQYF. In DNA form, the CDR3 reads TGCAGCGTTGAGTTCAGAACAGATACGCAGTATTTT.

This chain joins TRBV5-1 and TRBJ2-2; no definite D call. Germline lookup yields CDR1 SGHRS and CDR2 YFSETQ. V was shortened by 3 bases and J by 6 bases, with 12 bases between the two germline ends. CDR3 length: 14 residues. Here the CDR3 reads CASSSTGQSGELFF. The CDR3 DNA follows: TGCGCCAGCAGCTCTACTGGGCAGTCCGGGGAGCTGTTTTTT.

V and J are TRBV6-5 and TRBJ1-3; D remains ambiguous. The germline CDR1 and CDR2 sequences are MNHEY and SVGAGI. Trimming stripped 5 bases from V and 3 bases from J, with 5 bases between. The CDR3 totals 12 residues. The chain's CDR3 is CASSNNGNTIYF. CDR3 coding DNA: TGTGCCAGCAGTAACAATGGAAACACCATATATTTT.

V usage is TRBV5-1 and J usage is TRBJ2-3, with 7 bases lining up with TRBD1. CDR1 SGHRS and CDR2 YFSETQ come from the germline V gene. The ends lost 3 bases at V and 11 bases at J; junction bases unmatched: 12. This CDR3 has 14 amino acids. CDR3 sequence reads: CASSYELTGTEQYF. DNA of the CDR3: TGCGCCAGCAGCTACGAACTCACCGGGACAGAGCAGTATTTT.

This chain joins TRBV2 and TRBJ2-7; 7 bases line up with TRBD2. The CDR3 runs to 16 residues. The ends lost 5 bases at V and 6 bases at J; junction bases unmatched: 16. Germline lookup yields CDR1 SNHLY and CDR2 FYNNEI. The CDR3 nucleotides read TGTGCCAGCAGTTCCCGAGTGGCGGGAGAGGCGCGCGAGCAGTACTTC. Translating gives CASSSRVAGEAREQYF.

The chain links TRBV11-1 to TRBJ2-1, with D perhaps TRBD1 (5 bases). Germline V gene sequence: CDR1 SGHAT, CDR2 FQDESV (reference sequence). The CDR3 spans 15 residues. V was pared by 3 bases and J by 6 bases, with 15 bases between. The CDR3 nucleotides read TGTGCCAGCAGCTTTTCACCAGACAGTCTCAATGAGCAGTTCTTC. Its translation is CASSFSPDSLNEQFF.

DNA for the CDR3: TGCGCCAGCAGTACAGGGACCAACTCTGGAAACACCATATATTTT. Protein product: CASSTGTNSGNTIYF. This chain links TRBV5-1 with TRBJ1-3; tentatively, D is TRBD1 (6 bases). CDR3 size: 15 residues. Trimming removed 5 bases at V and 0 bases at J, with 12 bases between. Germline CDR1 reads SGHRS; CDR2 reads YFSETQ.

The rearrangement uses TRBV18 and TRBJ2-1, with D perhaps TRBD1 (6 bases). CDR3 length equals 15 residues. The V end lost 1 base, the J end lost 5 bases, and 12 bases lay between the germline ends. The germline CDR1 and CDR2 sequences are KGHSH and LQKENI. The DNA of the CDR3 is TGTGCCAGCTCACCACGGGGCAGGGGAGACAATGAGCAGTTCTTC. Protein: CASSPRGRGDNEQFF.

The chain recombines TRBV27 with TRBJ2-7; 10 bases line up with TRBD1. Germline assignment: CDR1 MNHEY and CDR2 SMNVEV (reference sequence). The V gene end was trimmed by 3 bases and the J gene end by 3 bases; junction bases not matched to a gene: 11. The CDR3 totals 17 residues. CDR3 protein: CASSLHPGQGPSYEQYF. The CDR3 DNA is TGTGCCAGCAGTTTGCACCCGGGACAGGGGCCAAGCTACGAGCAGTACTTC.

The rearrangement uses TRBV19 and TRBJ2-7; 8 nucleotides match TRBD1. CDR1 LNHDA and CDR2 SQIVND come from the germline V gene (reference sequence). The CDR3 contains 15 residues. Trimming took 3 bases from V and 6 from J; bases not matched to a gene: 10. The CDR3 nucleotides read TGTGCCAGTAGTATTGGCGCAGGGGGCATTGGCGAGCAGTACTTC. Translated: CASSIGAGGIGEQYF.

V gene TRBV5-1 combines with J gene TRBJ2-7, with no clear D. CDR3 length: 12 residues. V was clipped by 5 bases and J by 7 bases, with 13 bases between them. Germline-derived CDR1 and CDR2 are SGHRS and YFSETQ. The CDR3 DNA is TGCGCCAGCAGGGGCTTCACTTGGGAGCAGTACTTC. This gives the protein CASRGFTWEQYF.

The chain links TRBV4-1 to TRBJ2-7, with a possible D match to TRBD1 (6 bases). The CDR3 has 16 residues. V was shortened by 2 bases and J by 0 bases, with 14 bases between the two germline ends. Germline lookup yields CDR1 MGHRA and CDR2 YSYEKL. CDR3 in amino acids: CASSQNDRFSSYEQYF. As DNA, the CDR3 is TGCGCCAGCAGCCAAAATGACAGGTTCTCCTCCTACGAGCAGTACTTC.

The chain carries TRBV11-1 and TRBJ2-7; 13 bases map to TRBD2. V was pared by 5 bases and J by 12 bases, with 10 bases of the junction left unmatched. Germline-derived CDR1 and CDR2 are SGHAT and FQDESV (reference sequence). The CDR3 sequence is 14 residues long. CDR3 protein: CASSPGGLAGYLYF. The DNA of the CDR3 is TGTGCCAGCAGCCCGGGGGGACTAGCGGGGTATCTGTACTTC.